Sequencing of this TCR beta chain was carried out in a study of identical twins. Per the germline V gene, CDR1 is ENHRY and CDR2 is SYGVKD. The CDR3 length is 12 residues. Trimming shortened V by 6 bases and J by 8 bases, and 11 bases separated the two germline ends. This clonotype has a handful of counts. The antigen is unknown. A single record per CDR3 protein comes from TCRdb applying MiXCR to the 5' RACE reads. The sample has fewer than 550,000 distinct CDR3 sequences, roughly 15% seen once. Healthy Caucasians made up all donors. Study-wide results and caveats: The models gave estimates that fell short of the out-of-frame TCR alpha sharing seen in monozygotic twins.

This sample was also put to use in a study of yellow fever vaccine responses in identical twins.

The receptor comes from a woman in her late teens or twenties in good health. This sequence joins TRBV10-3 and TRBJ2-1; D is ambiguous. Sequencing input: CD4+ T cells sorted from blood. In DNA form, the CDR3 reads TGTGCCATCAGCCCTGGCAGTGATGAGCAGTTCTTC. Translation gives CAISPGSDEQFF.